The rows below give T cell receptor beta chains drawn from one sample of a study of shared T cell receptors in the human thymus. Assay: immunoSEQ multiplex PCR; the TCRdb copy retains only in-frame clones and omits some. The sample carries 650,000 to 950,000 clones, approximately 85% recorded once. This sample also belongs to another study, concerning human thymus T cells.

Sequenced sample: thymocytes. These TCRs come from a girl younger than two with a congenital heart defect. Both conserved end residues are part of each CDR3.

TRBJ2-5,TRBV30,12,CAWSLERETQYF
TRBJ1-1,TRBV7-2,13,CASSLVGAGEAFF
TRBJ1-1,TRBV5-4,12,CASSFGDGEAFF
TRBJ2-2,TRBV28,16,CASSPPGQGDSGELFF
TRBJ2-6,TRBV14,21,CASSHRIGLGTDVSGANVLTF
TRBJ2-3,TRBV7-3,15,CASSPISGGTDTQYF
TRBJ2-7,TRBV9,16,CASSVDLGGSSYEQYF
TRBJ1-2,TRBV29-1,16,CSAGGDRGPLNYGYTF
TRBJ1-4,TRBV13,17,CASSPEALGDRPEKLFF
TRBJ2-5,TRBV10-1,13,CASSVSSQETQYF
TRBJ1-6,TRBV12-5,19,CASGLDLGWDRTGSSPLHF
TRBJ1-2,TRBV4-3,14,CASSQAGDLYGYTF
TRBJ1-2,TRBV5-1,16,CASSFSAAGGKGKYTF
TRBJ2-1,TRBV29-1,13,CSVGTSGRNEQFF
TRBJ2-7,TRBV27,14,CASSLTGGPYEQYF
TRBJ1-1,TRBV14,15,CASSPRDRGGTEAFF
TRBJ2-7,TRBV6-1,17,CASSELSDLGDRYEQYF
TRBJ1-1,TRBV28,14,CASSLRDRDIGAFF
TRBJ1-5,TRBV19,10,CARYEEPQHF
TRBJ1-5,TRBV15,16,CATSRDVRQGRQPQHF
TRBJ2-7,TRBV20-1,11,CSAEQGSEQYF
TRBJ2-1,TRBV7-3,15,CASCPSGGLYNEQFF
TRBJ2-2,TRBV18,17,CASSPPRGTGAVGELFF
TRBJ2-7,TRBV5-1,14,CASSLGGGKSEQYF
TRBJ2-7,TRBV5-6,16,CASSWGTGPSPYEQYF
TRBJ2-7,TRBV15,14,CATSNRDKPYEQYF
TRBJ2-1,TRBV29-1,13,CSVCSGGANEQFF
TRBJ1-4,TRBV5-8,18,CASSSVQQGSGTNEKLFF